This TCR beta chain is drawn from a study of blood T cell repertoires in COVID-19. Study at large: Whether acute or convalescent, the COVID-19 samples came from the United States, Italy and Spain. Nucleic acid was either cDNA or gDNA, and it came from T cells, B-cell-depleted T cells, or PBMCs.

The CDR3 is 15 amino acids. CDR1 is SGHTA, CDR2 FQGNSA, per germline. The J segment lost 5 bases and the V segment lost 3 bases, leaving 7 bases of the junction unmatched. In the authors' workflow: Estimation of nucleated cell counts relied on the amplification of reference gene primers. The data were produced by immunoSEQ multiplex PCR, yet TCRdb's version contains in-frame clones alone and is incomplete. Clonal size and the V and J genes are those of that table, whereas D and trimming came from the DNA. Here the sample spans about 180,000 clones, just over 85% being singletons. This clone was counted between two and nine times.

This TCR derives from a man aged 50-59 years with active or convalescent COVID-19. V gene TRBV7-2 combines with J gene TRBJ2-7; 10 bases fit TRBD1. Sequencing input: peripheral blood. For the CDR3, the DNA is TGTGCCAGCAGCTTGGTTGGGGACAGGGGTGACGAGCAGTACTTC. Translating it yields CASSLVGDRGDEQYF.